What follows are 11 T cell receptor beta chains derived from one specimen sequenced in a study of T cell repertoires in cytomegalovirus infection. Each CDR3 protein gets one entry after TCRdb re-called the reads with MiXCR. The sample yields fewer than 250,000 distinct CDR3 sequences, roughly 12% seen once. Material for sequencing was PBMCs. The receptors come from a human donor in good health (CMV status not recorded). Some clones in this sample may be carry-over from other donors' samples.

This clonotype was counted at least ten times. The genes are TRBV7-2 and TRBJ2-7, with 9 bases fitting TRBD2. The J segment lost 9 bases and the V segment lost 6 bases, leaving 12 bases of the junction unmatched. The CDR3 length is 14 residues. Germline loops: CDR1 SGHTA, CDR2 FQGNSA. As DNA, the CDR3 is TGTGCCAGCAGGGGGGGGACTAGCTCTACCGTGCAGTACTTC. Amino acid sequence: CASRGGTSSTVQYF.

This clonotype is a singleton in its sample. In nucleotides, the CDR3 is TGTGCCACCAGCAGAGACTGGGCCGAAGAGACCCAGTACTTC. Protein sequence: CATSRDWAEETQYF. The rearrangement links TRBV15 to TRBJ2-5, with D unclear. Per germline, CDR1 LNHNV and CDR2 YYDKDF (reference sequence). The V gene lost 0 bases and the J gene lost 3 bases, with 8 bases spanning the gap. The CDR3 covers 14 residues.

The sample holds a few counts of this clonotype. The genes are TRBV29-1 and TRBJ1-1; D is unclear. Trimming removed 3 bases at V and 9 bases at J, with 11 bases between. The CDR3 covers 11 residues. Germline loops: CDR1 SQVTM, CDR2 ANQGSEA. CDR3 in DNA: TGCAGCGTTGAGTCGGGAAATCAAGCTTTCTTT. It encodes CSVESGNQAFF.

The chain has TRBV3-1 and TRBJ2-3; no firm D call. CDR3 length equals 17 residues. Germline V lookup: CDR1 LGHDT, CDR2 YNNKEL (reference sequence). V lost 2 bases and J 0 bases, leaving 15 bases between the germline ends. The CDR3 spells CASSQRLSSASTDTQYF. Here the CDR3 DNA reads TGTGCCAGCAGCCAAAGGCTCTCTAGTGCTAGCACAGATACGCAGTATTTT.

This clonotype was seen at least ten times. The V gene is TRBV12-5, the J gene TRBJ2-3; 12 nucleotides align to TRBD2. This CDR3 comprises 22 residues. The germline CDR1 and CDR2 sequences are LGHNT and FRNRAP. V dropped 3 bases and J dropped 0; count of bases not matched to a gene: 19. The CDR3 DNA follows: TGTGCTAGTGGTTTTATTGTTGTTGTCCGACTAGCGGGGGCATCCAGCACAGATACGCAGTATTTT. Encoded protein: CASGFIVVVRLAGASSTDTQYF.

This clonotype was counted ten times or more. The chain carries TRBV5-6 and TRBJ2-5, with D possibly TRBD2 on 6 matching bases. Germline V gene data show CDR1 as SGHDT and CDR2 as YYEEEE. The CDR3 sequence is 14 residues long. V lost 7 bases, J lost 1 base, and 14 bases lay in between. The CDR3 region is CASSGGPIQETQYF. DNA of the CDR3: TGTGCCAGCTCCGGGGGACCCATCCAAGAGACCCAGTACTTC.

This clonotype came up a few times. The chain uses TRBV18 and TRBJ2-7; tentative D call: TRBD1 (6 bases). The CDR3 is 15 amino acids. Per germline, CDR1 KGHSH and CDR2 LQKENI. Trimming left V 5 bases short and J 2 bases short, with 16 bases between. CDR3: CASSASTGVAYEQYF. Here the CDR3 DNA reads TGTGCCAGCTCAGCTTCGACAGGAGTAGCCTACGAGCAGTACTTC.

This clonotype was detected many times. The chain joins TRBV7-2 to TRBJ2-2; the D is unclear. V dropped 3 bases and J dropped 6 bases, with 8 bases sitting between them. The CDR3 consists of 13 residues. CDR1 is SGHTA, CDR2 FQGNSA, per germline. CDR3 in DNA: TGTGCCAGCAGCTTGGGTTTGGCCGGGGAGCTGTTTTTT. It specifies CASSLGLAGELFF.

This rearrangement joins TRBV7-9 to TRBJ1-1; TRBD1 matches 7 bases. The CDR3 spans 13 residues. Germline-derived CDR1 and CDR2 are SEHNR and FQNEAQ (reference sequence). V shed 1 base and J 13 bases; nucleotides not matched to a gene: 9. As DNA, the CDR3 is TGTGCCAGCAGCTTAGACGGGACAGCGTTTAATTTCTTT. Amino acids: CASSLDGTAFNFF. The full variable domain, rest sourced from reference TRBV7-9 and TRBJ1-1, is DTGVSQNPRHKITKRGQNVTFRCDPISEHNRLYWYRQTLGQGPEFLTYFQNEAQLEKSRLLSDRFSAERPKGSFSTLEIQRTEQGDSAMYLCASSLDGTAFNFFGQGTRLTVV.

There are many counts of this clonotype. J is TRBJ2-3 and V is TRBV7-2; 8 bases map to TRBD1. The ends lost 5 bases at V and 5 bases at J; junction bases unmatched: 9. CDR3 length equals 15 residues. The germline gives CDR1 SGHTA, CDR2 FQGNSA. The CDR3 sequence is CASSPQTGVRDTQYF. In DNA, the CDR3 is TGTGCCAGCAGCCCCCAGACAGGGGTGAGAGATACGCAGTATTTT.

Many counts were recorded for this clonotype. The chain joins TRBV28 to TRBJ1-5; D is possibly TRBD1 (6 bases). The CDR3 is 19 amino acids. Trimming took 4 bases from V and 3 from J, leaving 25 bases between them. Germline V gene sequence: CDR1 MDHEN, CDR2 SYDVKM. DNA for the CDR3: TGTGCCAGCAGTTCAACCTTTCTACAGGGCGCCCGGGCCAATCAGCCCCAGCATTTT. Protein sequence: CASSSTFLQGARANQPQHF.